The 32 T cell receptor beta chains listed next were all sequenced from one sample in a study of tumor-infiltrating lymphocytes in primary liver carcinoma. TCR beta cDNA was reverse-transcribed from about 500 ng of total RNA. The reaction used a constant-region primer and ProtoScript II reverse transcriptase. Three nested multiplex PCR rounds, a slightly modified ARM-PCR method, built the TCR beta libraries. TRBV1-TRBV30 forward primers and a C-beta reverse primer were used in the first two PCR rounds, which each ran for 9 to 10 cycles. TCRdb reprocessed the multiplex PCR reads via MiXCR and lists one record per CDR3 protein. Among 20,000 to 25,000 distinct CDR3 sequences listed, 60% to 80% were seen once. Each 20-30 mg portion of unsorted bulk tissue served as the source for co-extraction of RNA and DNA. The source material was liver tumor tissue from sampling region 1. The subset was: tumor region T1, superior pole. These receptors all come from a woman aged 30 to 39 with primary liver carcinoma and hepatitis B virus infection.

The chain joins TRBV29-1 to TRBJ2-4, with TRBD2 matching over 7 bases. Trimming removed 4 bases from V and 9 bases from J; junction bases left unmatched: 15. CDR1 is SQVTM and CDR2 is ANQGSEA in the germline V gene. This CDR3 contains 15 residues. CDR3 in amino acids: CSVGRLAGEVSIQYF. CDR3 bases: TGCAGCGTTGGCAGACTGGCGGGAGAAGTGAGCATTCAGTACTTC.

Remarks on this clonotype: A read error is possible here, since a much larger clone lies one base away. V is TRBV12-3 or TRBV12-4 and J is TRBJ1-1; D not resolved. CDR3 size: 14 residues. Trimming took off 7 bases at V and 4 bases at J, with 16 bases between the two ends. The CDR3 DNA follows: TGTGCCAGCATCTTATGGGTTCGGGTCACTGAAGCTTTCTTT. It is translated as CASILWVRVTEAFF.

V is TRBV28 and J is TRBJ1-2, with D unclear. This CDR3 has 15 amino acids. In germline, CDR1 is MDHEN, CDR2 SYDVKM. V was cut by 11 bases and J by 3 bases, with 22 bases left in between. The chain's CDR3 is CACSPNIGSYYGYTF. The CDR3 DNA reads TGTGCCTGTAGTCCAAACATAGGGTCTTACTATGGCTACACCTTC.

This clonotype was picked up many times. The chain uses TRBV6-5 and TRBJ2-7, with D perhaps TRBD1 (6 bases). The CDR3 is 12 amino acids. Germline V gives CDR1 MNHEY, CDR2 SVGAGI. Trimming pared 5 bases from V and 13 bases from J, leaving 18 bases between. The CDR3 here is CASSAGPDRLYF. The CDR3 coding sequence is TGTGCCAGCAGTGCTGGACCGGACAGATTATACTTC.

Comments on this clonotype: Its ends do not fully match the called genes, so a read error is possible. The chain uses TRBV4-1 and TRBJ2-3, with 8 bases that match TRBD1. The germline gives CDR1 MGHRA, CDR2 YSYEKL. The CDR3 totals 20 residues. The CDR3 here is CASSPQQGGSILSGTDTQYF. CDR3 DNA: TGCGCCAGCAGCCCGCAACAGGGGGGCTCTATACTATCAGGCACAGATACGCAATATTTT.

The CDR3 nucleotides read TGTGCCAGCAGCTCCGGGGGTAGTTCCTACAATGAGCAGTTCTTC. Translation gives CASSSGGSSYNEQFF. The V and J genes are TRBV7-9 and TRBJ2-1; tentatively, D is TRBD2 (6 bases). There are 15 residues in the CDR3. Germline V gene sequence: CDR1 SEHNR, CDR2 FQNEAQ (reference sequence). V was shortened by 4 bases and J by 1 base, with 11 bases between the two germline ends.

This clonotype showed up just once. A much larger clonotype is one base distant, so this may be a read error. The J gene is TRBJ2-5, the V gene TRBV12-3 or TRBV12-4; D may be TRBD2 (5 bases). The CDR3 runs 14 residues. The CDR3 bases are TGTGCCAGGAGTTACCCGGACTCCCAAGAGACCCAGTACTTC. Amino acid sequence: CARSYPDSQETQYF.

The CDR3 DNA reads TGTGCCAGCAGCACCTACGCTGGGTGTGAAGAGACCCAGTACTTC. Residues: CASSTYAGCEETQYF. This chain uses TRBV12-3 or TRBV12-4 with TRBJ2-5; D not resolved. This CDR3 is built from 15 residues. V shed 6 bases and J shed 3 bases, with 17 bases lying between them.

As to this clonotype: Its ends do not fully match the called genes, so a read error is possible. The rearrangement links TRBV6-5 to TRBJ2-3; no clear D. The CDR3 is 14 amino acids. Germline CDR1 MNHEY, CDR2 SVGAGI. The DNA of the CDR3 is TGTGCCAGCAATGAAGCGCGAGCTCAATATACGCAGTACTTT. Translating it yields CASNEARAQYTQYF.

The rearrangement joins TRBV11-1 to TRBJ1-1, with 7 bases lining up with TRBD1. CDR1 is SGHAT, CDR2 FQDESV, per germline (reference sequence). The CDR3 runs to 15 residues. The CDR3 region has the DNA TGTGCATGCAGCTCAACTGGGACAGTGAACACTGAAGCTTTCTTT. Translating it yields CACSSTGTVNTEAFF.

Of note for this clonotype: At one boundary the junction diverges from the germline segment, which might be a read error. In DNA form, the CDR3 reads TGTGCCAGCAGCTTTTCGTGCCGCAGGGGAGCTTCCTTT. It translates to CASSFSCRRGASF. The chain recombines TRBV5-6 with TRBJ1-1; TRBD1 is a possible D gene (6 bases). This CDR3 is 13 amino acids long. Germline CDR1 is SGHDT and CDR2 is YYEEEE.

This clonotype was recorded once. The chain links TRBV13 to TRBJ1-1; D is undetermined. The germline gives CDR1 PRHDT, CDR2 FYEKMQ (reference sequence). The CDR3 spans 17 residues. This chain's CDR3 is CVSSLGGFGIEGTEAFF. CDR3 in DNA: TGTGTCAGTAGCTTAGGAGGGTTTGGTATTGAGGGCACTGAAGCTTTCTTT.

V is TRBV11-3 and J is TRBJ1-1; D remains ambiguous. CDR1 and CDR2 from the germline V gene are SGHNT and YENEEA. V lost 4 bases and J 0 bases, leaving 15 bases between the germline ends. The CDR3 has 16 residues. CDR3: CASSSRLGTMNTEAFF. In DNA, the CDR3 is TGTGCCAGCAGCTCTAGATTGGGAACGATGAACACTGAAGCTTTCTTT.

This clonotype was seen repeatedly, ten times or more. The chain couples TRBV29-1 to TRBJ2-5; TRBD2 aligns across 7 bases. V shed 4 bases, J shed 5 bases, and the junction held 7 bases outside the gene matches. The germline V gene encodes CDR1 SQVTM and CDR2 ANQGSEA. The CDR3 totals 13 residues. The CDR3 protein is CSVGGRAAETQYF. CDR3 DNA sequence: TGCAGCGTTGGTGGGAGGGCCGCTGAGACCCAGTACTTC.

As for this clonotype: A much larger clone differs by one base, so this may be a read error. The conserved phenylalanine or tryptophan normally closing the CDR3 is absent here, so this likely arose from a read error. V gene TRBV7-9 combines with J gene TRBJ1-1; D may be TRBD1 (5 bases). This CDR3 contains 17 residues. Germline CDR1 SEHNR, CDR2 FQNEAQ (reference sequence). CDR3 sequence: CDSSLAGIALGVTEAFS. CDR3 coding DNA: TGTGACAGCAGCTTAGCGGGAATCGCATTGGGGGTCACTGAAGCTTTCTCT.

A remark on this clonotype: The missing conserved phenylalanine or tryptophan at the end of this CDR3 makes a read error likely. Written as DNA, the CDR3 is TGTGCCAGCAGCCCAGAGAGGGGGAGGCTTAACGAAAATACGCAGTATTAT. Its protein product is CASSPERGRLNENTQYY. The chain couples TRBV28 to TRBJ2-3; TRBD1 or TRBD2 may be the D gene (6 bases each). The CDR3 is made up of 17 amino acids. Trimming took 6 bases from V and 7 from J, leaving 26 bases between them. CDR1 and CDR2 from the germline V gene are MDHEN and SYDVKM.

In the case of this clonotype: The junction and the germline gene differ at one end; a read error may be behind it. The chain combines TRBV4-3 with TRBJ2-7, with TRBD2 as a possible D gene (5 bases). Per the germline V gene, CDR1 is LGHNA and CDR2 is YSLEER. There are 18 residues in the CDR3. Here the CDR3 DNA reads TGCGCCAGCAGCCAAGCTGTGACTGGGAGTCACATTAGCTACGGGCAGTACTTC. Translated: CASSQAVTGSHISYGQYF.

This clonotype was detected only once. Sequence at one end of the junction differs from germline and may be a read error. The V gene is TRBV6-5, the J gene TRBJ2-7, with D hard to call. This CDR3 has 15 residues. CDR1 MNHEY and CDR2 SVGAGI come from the germline V gene. The CDR3 bases are TGTGCGAGCAGCGCGGCGGCGGAAGGGTACTACGAGCAGTACTTC. Translating it yields CASSAAAEGYYEQYF.

The chain joins TRBV11-3 to TRBJ2-2, with a weak D call TRBD2 (8 bases). V was cut by 9 bases and J by 6 bases, with 20 bases left in between. The CDR3 is made up of 15 amino acids. Germline V gene sequence: CDR1 SGHNT, CDR2 YENEEA. The CDR3 loop is CASNHREGAPGELFF. The CDR3 nucleotides read TGTGCCAGTAATCATCGGGAGGGGGCCCCCGGGGAGCTGTTTTTT.

The genes are TRBV11-1 and TRBJ2-7; D is uncertain. The CDR3 has 13 amino acids. Germline V gives CDR1 SGHAT, CDR2 FQDESV (reference sequence). Trimming took off 3 bases at V and 10 bases at J, with 16 bases between the two ends. CDR3 protein: CASSFGYLSDQYF. Written as DNA, the CDR3 is TGTGCCAGCAGCTTTGGATACCTCAGCGACCAGTACTTC.

A single count supports this clonotype. Without the conserved terminal phenylalanine or tryptophan, this CDR3 likely stems from a read error. No DNA is shown, since the ends of the CDR3 on it are uncertain; the CDR3 is the one TCRdb lists. The V gene is TRBV5-1, the J gene TRBJ2-1. Germline assignment: CDR1 SGHRS and CDR2 YFSETQ. The CDR3 totals 16 residues, both ends included. The CDR3 loop is CASSPLGISSYNEQFS.

Notes on this clonotype: One junction end does not reproduce the germline sequence, and a read error may be involved. CDR3 in DNA: TGTGGCAGCAGCTTAGTCCTACTAGCGGGAGGCTACAATGAGCAATTCTTC. Protein: CGSSLVLLAGGYNEQFF. J is TRBJ2-1 and V is TRBV11-3, with 12 bases identical to TRBD2. Germline CDR1 is SGHNT and CDR2 is YENEEA. The CDR3 covers 17 residues.

V and J are TRBV6-5 and TRBJ2-4, with D possibly matching TRBD1 (5 bases). The CDR3 extends over 13 amino acids. Trimming left V 10 bases short and J 7 bases short, with 17 bases between. Germline assignment: CDR1 MNHEY and CDR2 SVGAGI. The DNA for the CDR3 is TGTGCCAATAGTAGGGGCCTGAGCAACATTCAGTACTTC. Translated: CANSRGLSNIQYF.

Regarding this clonotype: The junction does not match germline at one end; this may be a read error. The J gene is TRBJ2-5, the V gene TRBV11-1; TRBD1 is a possible D gene (5 bases). Germline V gives CDR1 SGHAT, CDR2 FQDESV (reference sequence). This CDR3 comprises 14 residues. CDR3 residues: CASSLSGRDEIQYF. Written as DNA, the CDR3 is TGTGCCAGCAGCTTATCAGGGCGCGATGAGATCCAGTACTTC.

The V gene is TRBV29-1, the J gene TRBJ2-4, with TRBD2 matching over 13 bases. Germline CDR1 reads SQVTM; CDR2 reads ANQGSEA. The CDR3 consists of 15 residues. Here the CDR3 reads CSDGGLAGEVSIQYF. The CDR3, as DNA: TGCAGTGATGGCGGACTAGCGGGAGAAGTGAGCATTCAGTACTTC.

This clonotype is judged large (0.1 to 1%). This rearrangement joins TRBV5-4 to TRBJ2-3; possibly TRBD1 for D (5 bases). V was pared by 4 bases and J by 2 bases, with 20 bases between. Germline lookup yields CDR1 SGHNT and CDR2 YYREEE (reference sequence). CDR3 length: 17 amino acids. The CDR3 protein is CASSVDGHPPPTDTQYF. DNA of the CDR3: TGTGCCAGCAGCGTAGACGGACACCCTCCACCCACAGATACGCAGTATTTT. Drawing the rest from reference TRBV5-4 and TRBJ2-3, the complete variable domain is ETGVTQSPTHLIKTRGQQVTLRCSSQSGHNTVSWYQQALGQGPQFIFQYYREEENGRGNFPPRFSGLQFPNYSSELNVNALELDDSALYLCASSVDGHPPPTDTQYFGPGTRLTVL.

Points on this clonotype: The CDR3 does not end in the conserved phenylalanine or tryptophan, so this is likely a read error. The gene calls are TRBV29-1 and TRBJ2-4; 7 nucleotides align to TRBD2. The CDR3 runs to 15 residues. V gave up 3 bases and J gave up 9 bases; unmatched junction bases: 14. The germline V gene has CDR1 SQVTM and CDR2 ANQGSEA. The CDR3 nucleotides are TGCAGCGTTGACGGACTAGTTGGAGAAGTGAGCATTCAGTACATC. It encodes CSVDGLVGEVSIQYI.

Of note for this clonotype: At one boundary the junction diverges from the germline segment, which might be a read error. The rearrangement joins TRBV5-1 to TRBJ2-7; D possibly corresponds to TRBD2 (6 bases). Per germline, CDR1 SGHRS and CDR2 YFSETQ. The CDR3 has 15 residues. The CDR3, as DNA: TGCGCCAGCAGCTTCTCTAGCGATGATACCTACGAGCAATATTTC. Its protein product is CASSFSSDDTYEQYF.

A note on this clonotype: One end of the junction does not line up with germline, which may come from a read error. This chain links TRBV11-3 with TRBJ2-1; the D gene is possibly TRBD2 (6 bases). The CDR3 covers 16 residues. Per germline, CDR1 SGHNT and CDR2 YENEEA. The CDR3 region is CASNSTGLGFLDEQLF. In nucleotides, the CDR3 is TGTGCCAGCAATTCAACGGGACTCGGCTTCTTGGATGAGCAGCTCTTC.

Worth noting for this clonotype: Likely a read error: the CDR3 ends without its conserved phenylalanine or tryptophan. The DNA is omitted, as the CDR3 cannot be located on it reliably, and the CDR3 follows TCRdb's listing. The chain is built from TRBV29-1 and TRBJ1-2. From germline, CDR1 is SQVTM and CDR2 ANQGSEA. Ends included, the CDR3 has 11 residues. CDR3 loop: CSVVHWGGGYT.

On this clonotype itself: At one end the junction does not follow the germline gene, possibly because of a read error. The V and J genes are TRBV20-1 and TRBJ2-7, with D perhaps given as TRBD1 or TRBD2 (5 bases each). There are 15 residues in the CDR3. The V gene's germline CDR1 is DFQATT and CDR2 SNEGSKA (reference sequence). The CDR3 spells CSTRASWTPTYEQYF. As DNA, the CDR3 is TGCAGTACTAGAGCTAGCTGGACACCGACCTACGAGCAGTACTTC.

The V call is TRBV7-2, the J call TRBJ2-5, with D unclear. The CDR3 sequence is 15 residues long. The germline gives CDR1 SGHTA, CDR2 FQGNSA. The ends were cut back, 4 bases at V and 6 bases at J, with 18 bases in the middle. CDR3 loop: CASSSTSVGKQTQYF. CDR3 coding DNA: TGTGCCAGCAGCTCGACAAGCGTGGGCAAGCAGACCCAGTACTTC.